A single sample is the source of the 11 T cell receptor beta chains below, sequenced in a study of blood T cell repertoires in COVID-19. The table came from immunoSEQ multiplex PCR; TCRdb's copy has only in-frame clones and leaves some out. The data contain approximately 350,000 clones, 86% of them singletons. Material for sequencing was peripheral blood. Receptors were obtained from a woman aged 60-75 years with COVID-19, enrolled during active disease.

The chain is built from TRBV11-1 and TRBJ2-7; D might be TRBD2 (6 bases). The CDR3 sequence is 14 residues long. Looked up from germline, CDR1 is SGHAT and CDR2 is FQDESV (reference sequence). V shed 3 bases and J shed 6 bases, with 15 bases lying between them. The CDR3 loop is CASSFRRRGIEQYF. In nucleotides, the CDR3 is TGTGCCAGCAGCTTCAGGCGGAGGGGTATCGAGCAGTACTTC.

This rearrangement joins TRBV27 to TRBJ1-1; 8 bases are shared with TRBD1. The CDR3 covers 15 residues. Germline V gene lookup returns CDR1 MNHEY and CDR2 SMNVEV (reference sequence). The J segment lost 1 base and the V segment lost 5 bases, leaving 6 bases of the junction unmatched. CDR3 sequence: CASSGAGTGNTEAFF. Here the CDR3 DNA reads TGTGCCAGCAGTGGGGCCGGGACAGGGAACACTGAAGCTTTCTTT.

The rearrangement joins TRBV10-3 to TRBJ2-1; TRBD2 aligns across 15 bases. V shed 2 bases, J shed 8 bases, and the junction held 4 bases outside the gene matches. This CDR3 comprises 16 residues. Germline lookup yields CDR1 ENHRY and CDR2 SYGVKD. For the CDR3, the DNA is TGTGCCATCAGTGAGGGACTAGCGGGGGGGTCCTATGAGCAGTTCTTC. Protein: CAISEGLAGGSYEQFF.

This clone was seen once. The chain uses TRBV19 and TRBJ1-1; the D gene is possibly TRBD1 (6 bases). Trimming removed 4 bases at V and 1 base at J, with 10 bases between. Germline CDR1 LNHDA, CDR2 SQIVND (reference sequence). This CDR3 has 14 amino acids. CDR3: CASSTNRENTEAFF. For the CDR3, the DNA is TGTGCCAGTAGTACGAACAGGGAGAACACTGAAGCTTTCTTT.

V and J are TRBV5-6 and TRBJ2-5; D gene uncertain. V was pared by 1 base and J by 4 bases, with 11 bases between. The CDR3 has 14 amino acids. Germline CDR1 SGHDT, CDR2 YYEEEE. The CDR3 DNA reads as TGTGCCAGCAGCTTGCTTATCGAGAGAGAGACCCAGTACTTC. Translated, it gives CASSLLIERETQYF.

The chain carries TRBV18 and TRBJ2-3, with D possibly matching TRBD1 (5 bases). This CDR3 has 15 residues. CDR1 is KGHSH and CDR2 is LQKENI in the germline V gene. The V gene lost 3 bases and the J gene lost 11 bases, with 21 bases spanning the gap. Written as DNA, the CDR3 is TGTGCCAGCTCACCCGCCGATACTATCAGGGTGGGGCAGTATTTT. As protein: CASSPADTIRVGQYF.

The rearrangement uses TRBV6-5 and TRBJ2-7, with TRBD1 matching 12 bases. The CDR3 consists of 14 residues. The germline V gene encodes CDR1 MNHEY and CDR2 SVGAGI. The V and J ends lost 5 bases and 4 bases, in that order; junction bases with no gene match: 3. CDR3: CASSRDRGQYEQYF. For the CDR3, the DNA is TGTGCCAGCAGTCGGGACAGGGGGCAATACGAGCAGTACTTC.

This clone was counted a few times. The chain carries TRBV7-2 and TRBJ1-1; no firm D call. V was pared by 5 bases and J by 4 bases, with 11 bases between. The V gene's germline CDR1 is SGHTA and CDR2 FQGNSA. This CDR3 is 13 amino acids long. CDR3 in DNA: TGTGCCAGCAGCAGCCATCCCCGCACTGAAGCTTTCTTT. This encodes CASSSHPRTEAFF.

This sequence joins TRBV5-1 and TRBJ2-7, with TRBD1 as a possible D gene (6 bases). CDR3 length equals 13 residues. Germline loops: CDR1 SGHRS, CDR2 YFSETQ. V lost 0 bases and J lost 6, with 10 bases in between. This CDR3 reads CASSLEGVSEQYF. CDR3 nucleotide sequence: TGCGCCAGCAGCTTGGAGGGGGTGAGCGAGCAGTACTTC.

V and J are TRBV18 and TRBJ2-1, with D maybe TRBD2 (5 bases). Per germline, CDR1 KGHSH and CDR2 LQKENI. The V gene lost 0 bases and the J gene lost 10 bases, with 19 bases spanning the gap. This CDR3 has 16 amino acids. This CDR3 is CASSPPGRLPRAEQFF. In DNA, the CDR3 is TGTGCCAGCTCACCACCGGGGAGACTACCGAGAGCGGAGCAGTTCTTC.

The V call is TRBV4-1, the J call TRBJ2-1; 8 positions match TRBD2. This CDR3 region has 16 residues. V shed 0 bases, J shed 4 bases, and the junction held 5 bases outside the gene matches. CDR1 and CDR2 from the germline V gene are MGHRA and YSYEKL. DNA for the CDR3: TGCGCCAGCAGCCAAGAGCCGGGGGGGACATACAATGAGCAGTTCTTC. Its protein is CASSQEPGGTYNEQFF.